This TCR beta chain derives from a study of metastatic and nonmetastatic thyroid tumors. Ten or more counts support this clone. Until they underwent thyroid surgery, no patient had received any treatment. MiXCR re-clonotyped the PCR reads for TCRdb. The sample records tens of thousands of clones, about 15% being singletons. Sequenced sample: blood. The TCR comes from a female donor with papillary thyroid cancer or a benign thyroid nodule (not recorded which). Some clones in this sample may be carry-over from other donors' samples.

Here the CDR3 reads CASSLGLAYNEQFF. In nucleotides, the CDR3 is TGTGCCAGCAGCTTGGGACTAGCCTACAATGAGCAGTTCTTC. The rearrangement joins TRBV7-2 to TRBJ2-1, with TRBD2 matching 8 bases. This CDR3 is 14 amino acids long. Germline trimming cut 3 bases from V and 2 bases from J; bases unmatched to any gene: 0. The germline CDR1 and CDR2 sequences are SGHTA and FQGNSA.